This T cell receptor (beta chain) derives from a study of Graves' ophthalmopathy and Graves' hyperthyroidism. The CDR3 extends over 13 amino acids. The V end was cut by 7 bases, the J end by 0 bases, with 12 bases between. Germline V gives CDR1 SQVTM, CDR2 ANQGSEA. In its sample, this clonotype was seen a few times. A clone one base away is much larger, so this may be a read error. TCR beta CDR3 regions were amplified from RNA transcripts. Investigators did first-round RT-PCR with HTBI primers, then second-round multiplex PCR. Each CDR3 protein gets one entry after TCRdb re-called the multiplex PCR reads with MiXCR. Among over 450,000 distinct CDR3 sequences, around 14% were seen once, and the ten largest hold 9.8%.

Input material: blood. This TCR derives from a woman aged 25 to 45 with Graves' ophthalmopathy. The chain has TRBV29-1 and TRBJ1-2; tentative D call: TRBD1 (5 bases). CDR3 sequence (DNA): TGCAGCGCTTTGGGGGTTCCTAACTATGGCTACACCTTC. Protein: CSALGVPNYGYTF.